This is a list of T cell receptor beta chains from one sample in a study of blood T cell repertoires in COVID-19. Repertoires were generated with immunoSEQ multiplex PCR, while TCRdb's copy carries only in-frame clones and drops some. The data hold more than 110,000 clones, with about 79% observed a single time. Sequencing was done on a sample of PBMCs or T cells enriched from blood (not recorded which). These receptors were collected from a woman in her fifties or sixties who had recovered from COVID-19. Both conserved end residues are part of each CDR3. D genes are given only for firm matches. Clone size is given for some rows only: seen once, a few or many times, or a class if the clone is expanded.

clone_size,d_call,v_call,j_call,cdr3_nt,cdr3_aa
once,TRBD2,TRBV5-1,TRBJ2-1,TGCGCCAGCAGCTTGGAGGGGACTACTTACAATGAGCAGTTCTTC,CASSLEGTTYNEQFF
NA,NA,TRBV19,TRBJ1-4,TGTGCCAGTAGTTTTCCAGGCCGAACAAATGAAAAACTGTTTTTT,CASSFPGRTNEKLFF
NA,TRBD2,TRBV11-3,TRBJ2-1,TGTGCCAGCAGCTTAGGGAGCGGGGGAGCTCCCTCCTACAATGAGCAGTTCTTC,CASSLGSGGAPSYNEQFF
NA,NA,TRBV30,TRBJ2-7,TGTGCCTGGAGTCCCGGACAGTTGGAGCAGTACTTC,CAWSPGQLEQYF
NA,TRBD2,TRBV5-1,TRBJ2-4,TGCGCCAGCAGCTTGCTTTCCGGACTAGCGGGAGTCTGGGCCAAAAACATTCAGTACTTC,CASSLLSGLAGVWAKNIQYF
few,NA,TRBV7-2,TRBJ2-3,TGTGCCAGCAGAAGGGGGGGGTCGGAAGATACGCAGTATTTT,CASRRGGSEDTQYF
once,TRBD1,TRBV11-1,TRBJ1-5,TGTGCCAGCAGCAGGACAGGCGGACAGCCCCAGCATTTT,CASSRTGGQPQHF
NA,TRBD1,TRBV27,TRBJ1-6,TGTGCCAGCAGTTTAAGTTCAAGGGGGCAGGATTCACCCCTCCACTTT,CASSLSSRGQDSPLHF
NA,TRBD1,TRBV19,TRBJ2-7,TGTGCCAGTAGTTTCGACAGGGGGCCCTACGAGCAGTACTTC,CASSFDRGPYEQYF
NA,NA,TRBV11-3,TRBJ1-2,TGTGCCAGCAGCTTAACCCGCGTTACAGGGTTGAGGGGCTACACCTTC,CASSLTRVTGLRGYTF
NA,NA,TRBV27,TRBJ1-4,TGTGCCAGCAGTTCATGGGTTGAGGGAAAACTGTTTTTT,CASSSWVEGKLFF
NA,NA,TRBV19,TRBJ1-4,TGTGCCAGTAGTCCAGGGCGTGAAAAACTGTTTTTT,CASSPGREKLFF
NA,NA,TRBV4-1,TRBJ2-7,TGCGCCAGCAGCCACGCGGGGGGACAGAGCTACGAGCAGTACTTC,CASSHAGGQSYEQYF
NA,NA,TRBV2,TRBJ1-1,TGTGCCAGCAGGGCGACAAGTTCTCCGGACACTGAAGCTTTCTTT,CASRATSSPDTEAFF
NA,NA,TRBV7-9,TRBJ2-1,TGTGCCAGCAGCTTAGGCGGGATGAGGAGCTCCTACAATGAGCAGTTCTTC,CASSLGGMRSSYNEQFF
NA,TRBD2,TRBV7-7,TRBJ2-2,TGTGCCAGCAGGCTAGGGACTAGCGGGAACACCGGGGAGCTGTTTTTT,CASRLGTSGNTGELFF
NA,TRBD2,TRBV6-6,TRBJ2-5,TGTGCCAGCAGTTACTCGACTAGCGCCAAAGAGACCCAGTACTTC,CASSYSTSAKETQYF
NA,NA,TRBV3-1/TRBV3-2,TRBJ2-2,TGTGCCAGCAGCCAAGTTGGGGCCGGCACCGGGGAGCTGTTTTTT,CASSQVGAGTGELFF
once,TRBD1,TRBV18,TRBJ2-1,TGTGCCAGCTCACGGCAGACAGGGTACAATGAGCAGTTCTTC,CASSRQTGYNEQFF
NA,TRBD1,TRBV5-1,TRBJ1-6,TGCGCCAGCAGCTCCGGGACAGGGGATTCACCCCTCCACTTT,CASSSGTGDSPLHF
NA,NA,TRBV3-1/TRBV3-2,TRBJ2-7,TGTGCCAGCAGTCCTCTGGCGGCCTCCTACGAGCAGTACTTC,CASSPLAASYEQYF
NA,NA,TRBV28,TRBJ1-1,TGTGCCAGCAGTCCCCCAAGGCGAGGGACTGAAGCTTTCTTT,CASSPPRRGTEAFF
NA,NA,TRBV5-1,TRBJ1-4,TGCGCCAGCCGAGGCCGGACAAAGAGTGAAAAACTGTTTTTT,CASRGRTKSEKLFF
NA,NA,TRBV11-3,TRBJ1-3,TGTGCCAGCAGCTTAGACCACAGCAGAAACACCATATATTTT,CASSLDHSRNTIYF
once,NA,TRBV5-6,TRBJ2-5,TGTGCCAGCAGCTTGGGTAGCGCGGAGACCCAGTACTTC,CASSLGSAETQYF
once,NA,TRBV5-6,TRBJ2-3,TGTGCCAGCAGCCTGTCAGATACGCAGTATTTT,CASSLSDTQYF
NA,TRBD2,TRBV5-1,TRBJ2-1,TGCGCCAGCAGGGGGGGCGGGAGTAGCGGGGTCTATGAGCAGTTCTTC,CASRGGGSSGVYEQFF
NA,NA,TRBV27,TRBJ1-2,TGTGCCAGCAGTTTAGATCCCAGGTTCAATGGCTACACCTTC,CASSLDPRFNGYTF
few,TRBD2,TRBV7-3,TRBJ2-2,TGTGCCAGCAGCTTGGGACTAGCGGGAGGCATGCACACCGGGGAGCTGTTTTTT,CASSLGLAGGMHTGELFF
few,NA,TRBV12-3/TRBV12-4,TRBJ1-3,TGTGCCAACGGGGTGGGAAACACCATATATTTT,CANGVGNTIYF
NA,NA,TRBV4-1,TRBJ2-1,TGCGCCAGCAGCCAGCCCAGATTTCGGGACTACAATGAGCAGTTCTTC,CASSQPRFRDYNEQFF
NA,TRBD1,TRBV2,TRBJ1-3,TGTGCCAGCAAGGGACAGGGCTTCTCTGGAAACACCATATATTTT,CASKGQGFSGNTIYF
few,NA,TRBV30,TRBJ1-2,TGTGCCTGGAGTTCGGGGGTTTATGGCTACACCTTC,CAWSSGVYGYTF
NA,NA,TRBV5-1,TRBJ2-1,TGCGCCAGCAGCTTGGCTCCGAACACCCCCTACAATGAGCAGTTCTTC,CASSLAPNTPYNEQFF
NA,NA,TRBV7-9,TRBJ1-5,TGTGCCAGTGGGCAGGGCAATCAGCCCCAGCATTTT,CASGQGNQPQHF
NA,NA,TRBV5-1,TRBJ1-5,TGCGCCAGCAGCCCCGACGGAGATCAGCCCCAGCATTTT,CASSPDGDQPQHF
NA,NA,TRBV6-5,TRBJ1-3,TGTGCCAGCACCCCGGGAGGGATCTCTGGAAACACCATATATTTT,CASTPGGISGNTIYF
NA,NA,TRBV3-1/TRBV3-2,TRBJ1-3,TGTGCCAGCAGCCAAGATACCAGGGTTGGAAACACCATATATTTT,CASSQDTRVGNTIYF
NA,TRBD1,TRBV9,TRBJ1-3,TGTGCCAGCAGCCCGAAGGGACAGTCAATCTCTGGAAACACCATATATTTT,CASSPKGQSISGNTIYF
once,NA,TRBV27,TRBJ2-4,TGTGCCAGCAGTTTCGATAGCGGTAATGGTGCCAAAAACATTCAGTACTTC,CASSFDSGNGAKNIQYF
NA,NA,TRBV3-1/TRBV3-2,TRBJ1-5,TGTGCCAGCAGCTCAACACGGGGCAATCAGCCCCAGCATTTT,CASSSTRGNQPQHF
NA,TRBD2,TRBV7-9,TRBJ2-7,TGTGCCAGCAGCTTAGCGCCATTAGCGGGGGAAAACGAGCAGTACTTC,CASSLAPLAGENEQYF
NA,NA,TRBV19,TRBJ2-5,TGTGCCAGTAGCCGCGGGGCAGACCGCCAAGAGACCCAGTACTTC,CASSRGADRQETQYF
NA,TRBD1,TRBV29-1,TRBJ2-7,TGCAGCGGTACAGGGGCCTACGAGCAGTACTTC,CSGTGAYEQYF
NA,NA,TRBV9,TRBJ2-1,TGTGCCAGCAGCGTAGCGGGAGACCCCTACAATGAGCAGTTCTTC,CASSVAGDPYNEQFF
NA,TRBD1,TRBV30,TRBJ1-4,TGTGCCTGGAGTGTACCCCAGGGGGATTTATTTGGACTACTGAATGAAAAACTGTTTTTT,CAWSVPQGDLFGLLNEKLFF
NA,TRBD1,TRBV27,TRBJ1-2,TGTGCCAGCAGTTTAGACAGGGGTTCCTACTATGGCTACACCTTC,CASSLDRGSYYGYTF
NA,TRBD1,TRBV6-5,TRBJ1-5,TGTGCCAGCAGGCGACAGGGGCCTAATCAGCCCCAGCATTTT,CASRRQGPNQPQHF